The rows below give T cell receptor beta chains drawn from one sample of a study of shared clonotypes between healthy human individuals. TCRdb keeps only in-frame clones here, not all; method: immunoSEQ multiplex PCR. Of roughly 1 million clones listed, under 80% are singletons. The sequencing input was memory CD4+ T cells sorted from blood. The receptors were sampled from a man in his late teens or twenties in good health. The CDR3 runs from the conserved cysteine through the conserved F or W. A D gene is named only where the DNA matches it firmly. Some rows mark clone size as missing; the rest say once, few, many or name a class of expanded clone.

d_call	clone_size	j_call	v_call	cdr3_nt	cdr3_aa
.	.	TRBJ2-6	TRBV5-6	TGTGCCAGCAGCTTGGGTGGTTCTGGGGCCAACGTCCTGACTTTC	CASSLGGSGANVLTF
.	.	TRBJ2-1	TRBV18	TGTGCCAGCTCACCAAACGAAGCTGTCAGCGAGCAGTTCTTC	CASSPNEAVSEQFF
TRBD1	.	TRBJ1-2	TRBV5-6	TGTGCCAGCAGCCAAAACCTCGGACAGGCTAACTATGGCTACACCTTC	CASSQNLGQANYGYTF
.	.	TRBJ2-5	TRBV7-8	TGTGCCAGCAGCTTACAGGGGGGGCAGGGAGAGACCCAGTACTTC	CASSLQGGQGETQYF
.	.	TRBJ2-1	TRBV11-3	TGTGCCAGCAGCGAGGGGGGACTACGTGTACAGTTCTTC	CASSEGGLRVQFF
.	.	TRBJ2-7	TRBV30	TGTGCCTGGACTAGGGGATTGTCTTACGAGCAGTACTTC	CAWTRGLSYEQYF
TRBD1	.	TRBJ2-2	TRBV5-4	TGTGCCAGCAGCTTGGCGGGACAGGGGAGGGGCGGGGAGCTGTTTTTT	CASSLAGQGRGGELFF
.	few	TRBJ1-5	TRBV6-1	TGTGCCAGCAGGCTAAGTGAAGGGTCCCCTTCCCAGCATTTT	CASRLSEGSPSQHF
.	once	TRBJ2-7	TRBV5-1	TGCGCCAGCAGCTTGACAGGGAACTCCGAGCAGTACTTC	CASSLTGNSEQYF
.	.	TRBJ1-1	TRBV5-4	TGTGCCAGCAGCTTGGACTGGAACACTGAAGCTTTCTTT	CASSLDWNTEAFF
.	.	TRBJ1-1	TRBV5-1	TGCGCCAGCAGCTTGGATCGGACGTTGGACACTGAAGCTTTCTTT	CASSLDRTLDTEAFF
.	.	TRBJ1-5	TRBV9	TGTGCCAGCAGCTTTGATAGCAATCAGCCCCAGCATTTT	CASSFDSNQPQHF
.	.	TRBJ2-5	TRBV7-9	TGTGCCAGCAGCTTCTGGGGCGGGGAAGAGACCCAGTACTTC	CASSFWGGEETQYF
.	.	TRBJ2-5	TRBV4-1	TGCGCCAGCAGCCAAGCTGGGACCCCCTTGGAGACCCAGTACTTC	CASSQAGTPLETQYF
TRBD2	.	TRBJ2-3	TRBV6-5	TGTGCCAGCACGGGAGGTGACACAGATACGCAGTATTTT	CASTGGDTDTQYF
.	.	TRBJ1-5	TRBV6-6	TGTGCCAGCAGTTACTCTTCGTTGGGGCAGCCCCAGCATTTT	CASSYSSLGQPQHF
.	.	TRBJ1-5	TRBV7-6	TGTGCCAGCAGCCAAAACAGCAATCAGCCCCAGCATTTT	CASSQNSNQPQHF
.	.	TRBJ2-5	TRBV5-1	TGCGCCAGCAGCTTGGTCCCCCAGGGGAGTGAGACCCAGTACTTC	CASSLVPQGSETQYF
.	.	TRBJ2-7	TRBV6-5	TGTGTGTGTGGGCCCATGGGCACCTACGAGCAGTACTTC	CVCGPMGTYEQYF
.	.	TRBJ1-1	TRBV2	TGTGCCAGCACCACCTCCCTGGGTACTGAAGCTTTCTTT	CASTTSLGTEAFF
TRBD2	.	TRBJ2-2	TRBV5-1	TGCGCCAGCAGCTTGGCCGGGAGGGACACCGGGGAGCTGTTTTTT	CASSLAGRDTGELFF
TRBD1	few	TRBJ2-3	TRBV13	TGTGCCAGCAGCTTCCGGAGGACAGGGGGCACAGATACGCAGTATTTT	CASSFRRTGGTDTQYF
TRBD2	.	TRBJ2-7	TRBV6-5	TGTGCCAGCAGTTACCAGCGGGAGGCCTACGAGCAGTACTTC	CASSYQREAYEQYF
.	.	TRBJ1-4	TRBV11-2	TGTGCCAGCAGCCCCCGGACGGTCAATAATGAAAAACTGTTTTTT	CASSPRTVNNEKLFF
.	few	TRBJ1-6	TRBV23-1	TGCGCCAGCAGTCGGGTCCGGGACTTCGCTTTTCCCCTCCACTTT	CASSRVRDFAFPLHF